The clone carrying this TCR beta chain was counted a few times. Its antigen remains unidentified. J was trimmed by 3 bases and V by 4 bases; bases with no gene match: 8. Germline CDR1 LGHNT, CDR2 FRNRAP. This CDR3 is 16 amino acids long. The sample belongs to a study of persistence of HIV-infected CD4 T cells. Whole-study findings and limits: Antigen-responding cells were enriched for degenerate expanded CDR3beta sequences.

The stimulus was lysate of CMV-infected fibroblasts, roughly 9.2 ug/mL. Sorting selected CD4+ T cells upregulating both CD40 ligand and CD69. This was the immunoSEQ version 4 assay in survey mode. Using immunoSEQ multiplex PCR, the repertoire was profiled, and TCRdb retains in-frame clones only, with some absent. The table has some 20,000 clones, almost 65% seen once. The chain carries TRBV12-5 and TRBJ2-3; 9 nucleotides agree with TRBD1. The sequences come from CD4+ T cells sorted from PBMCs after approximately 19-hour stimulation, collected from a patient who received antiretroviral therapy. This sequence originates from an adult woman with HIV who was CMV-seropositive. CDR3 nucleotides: TGTGCTAGTGGTTCGATAGGGACAGGGTGGACAGATACGCAGTATTTT. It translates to CASGSIGTGWTDTQYF.